Below are 23 T cell receptor beta chains sequenced from a single sample in a study of blood T cell repertoires in COVID-19. Using immunoSEQ multiplex PCR, the repertoire was profiled, and TCRdb retains in-frame clones only, with some absent. The profile shows roughly 100,000 clones, around 82% of them singletons. Sample: peripheral blood. The receptors were sampled from a human donor in a cohort sampled during active or convalescent COVID-19.

In DNA form, the CDR3 reads TGTGCCAGCAGCTTGGGGGGGGCGACCCAGTACTTC. As protein: CASSLGGATQYF. The chain recombines TRBV11-2 with TRBJ2-5, with TRBD2 as a possible D gene (7 bases). The CDR3 has 12 amino acids. The germline V gene has CDR1 SGHAT and CDR2 FQNNGV. Trimming took 3 bases from V and 7 from J, leaving 9 bases between them.

The chain has TRBV7-9 and TRBJ1-1; TRBD1 matches at 8 bases. V was clipped by 5 bases and J by 14 bases; unmatched bases: 10. Germline V gives CDR1 SEHNR, CDR2 FQNEAQ (reference sequence). There are 12 residues in the CDR3. CDR3 in amino acids: CASSPRGRVVFF. The DNA of the CDR3 is TGTGCCAGCAGCCCCAGGGGGCGCGTAGTGTTCTTT. The complete variable domain, with remaining parts taken from reference TRBV7-9 and TRBJ1-1, reads DTGVSQNPRHKITKRGQNVTFRCDPISEHNRLYWYRQTLGQGPEFLTYFQNEAQLEKSRLLSDRFSAERPKGSFSTLEIQRTEQGDSAMYLCASSPRGRVVFFGQGTRLTVV.

J is TRBJ2-7 and V is TRBV9, with 8 bases fitting TRBD1. J lost 4 bases, V lost 4 bases, and 10 bases had no gene match. Per germline, CDR1 SGDLS and CDR2 YYNGEE. The CDR3 length is 15 residues. The DNA of the CDR3 is TGTGCCAGCAGCCTTGGGGGACAGGTTCTATACGAGCAGTACTTC. It is translated as CASSLGGQVLYEQYF. The complete variable domain, with remaining parts taken from reference TRBV9 and TRBJ2-7, reads DSGVTQTPKHLITATGQRVTLRCSPRSGDLSVYWYQQSLDQGLQFLIQYYNGEERAKGNILERFSAQQFPDLHSELNLSSLELGDSALYFCASSLGGQVLYEQYFGPGTRLTVT.

J is TRBJ2-1 and V is TRBV6-5; maybe TRBD1 (5 bases). CDR1 MNHEY and CDR2 SVGAGI come from the germline V gene. This CDR3 has 13 residues. The ends were cut back, 0 bases at V and 7 bases at J, with 7 bases in the middle. The CDR3 spells CASSYSQGNEQFF. The CDR3 region has the DNA TGTGCCAGCAGTTACTCCCAGGGAAATGAGCAGTTCTTC.

The chain links TRBV6-6 to TRBJ1-6; D call uncertain. CDR1 MNHNY and CDR2 SVGAGI come from the germline V gene (reference sequence). V dropped 4 bases and J dropped 11 bases, with 21 bases sitting between them. The length of the CDR3 is 16 residues. CDR3 in DNA: TGTGCCAGCAGTTTCCCTGCGGAGACGAACAAGGCACCCCTCCACTTT. It yields the protein CASSFPAETNKAPLHF.

This clone was observed a few times. This chain links TRBV6-1 with TRBJ2-7; 11 nucleotides align to TRBD1. The CDR3 is 15 amino acids. J gave up 2 bases and V 1 base, and 1 base lay outside the gene matches. CDR1 is MNHNS and CDR2 is SASEGT in the germline V gene. DNA of the CDR3: TGTGCCAGCAGTGAAGGGGGACAGGGGGCCTACGAGCAGTACTTC. It codes for CASSEGGQGAYEQYF.

V and J are TRBV2 and TRBJ2-7; D is possibly TRBD2 (5 bases). Germline CDR1 is SNHLY and CDR2 is FYNNEI. The germline V and J ends were trimmed by 4 bases and 3 bases, with 10 bases remaining between them. The CDR3 loop spans 13 amino acids. CDR3 nucleotides: TGTGCCAGCAGTGTAATAGGGAGCTACGAGCAGTACTTC. Translated, it gives CASSVIGSYEQYF.

The V gene is TRBV7-9, the J gene TRBJ1-1, with D hard to call. The CDR3 is made up of 12 amino acids. CDR1 and CDR2 (germline): SEHNR, FQNEAQ (reference sequence). V was shortened by 5 bases and J by 10 bases, with 14 bases between the two germline ends. The CDR3 sequence: CASSPTAGTAFF. CDR3 bases: TGTGCCAGCAGCCCCACGGCAGGTACAGCTTTCTTT.

V gene TRBV27 combines with J gene TRBJ1-1; D ambiguous. This CDR3 has 14 residues. Germline V gene data show CDR1 as MNHEY and CDR2 as SMNVEV (reference sequence). V lost 7 bases and J lost 4, with 16 bases in between. CDR3 nucleotides: TGTGCCAGCACCCCGACACGTGTCGGCACTGAAGCTTTCTTT. This encodes CASTPTRVGTEAFF.

This chain links TRBV5-5 with TRBJ2-2; TRBD1 agrees at 8 bases. The CDR3 sequence is 15 residues long. CDR1 and CDR2 (germline): SGHKS, YYEKEE (reference sequence). J lost 5 bases, V lost 5 bases, and 8 bases had no gene match. CDR3 DNA sequence: TGTGCCAGCAGACCACTACAGGGGGAAACCGGGGAGCTGTTTTTT. Encoded protein: CASRPLQGETGELFF. Full variable domain (outside the CDR3, taken from reference TRBV5-5 and TRBJ2-2): DAGVTQSPTHLIKTRGQQVTLRCSPISGHKSVSWYQQVLGQGPQFIFQYYEKEERGRGNFPDRFSARQFPNYSSELNVNALLLGDSALYLCASRPLQGETGELFFGEGSRLTVL.

This clone has only one observation. The CDR3 is CASSADSRQETQYF. The CDR3 DNA reads TGTGCCAGCAGTGCGGACTCCCGACAAGAGACCCAGTACTTC. The chain is built from TRBV5-4 and TRBJ2-5, with a possible D match to TRBD2 (5 bases). CDR3 length: 14 amino acids. CDR1 and CDR2 (germline): SGHNT, YYREEE (reference sequence). Trimming left V 5 bases short and J 2 bases short, with 13 bases between.

The chain couples TRBV2 to TRBJ1-4; 8 bases agree with TRBD1. J was trimmed by 0 bases and V by 4 bases; bases with no gene match: 4. The CDR3 consists of 16 residues. The germline gives CDR1 SNHLY, CDR2 FYNNEI. CDR3 amino acids: CASSADRGATNEKLFF. The CDR3 DNA sequence: TGTGCCAGCAGTGCTGACAGGGGTGCAACTAATGAAAAACTGTTTTTT.

For the CDR3, the DNA is TGCGCCAGCAGCTTCACTGACAGGGGAGGTCAGCCCCAGCATTTT. Translation gives CASSFTDRGGQPQHF. The chain recombines TRBV5-1 with TRBJ1-5, with 8 bases fitting TRBD1. This CDR3 spans 15 amino acids. Germline V gene data show CDR1 as SGHRS and CDR2 as YFSETQ. Trimming took 2 bases from V and 6 from J; bases not matched to a gene: 7.

The rearrangement joins TRBV5-1 to TRBJ2-5, with D possibly matching TRBD2 (5 bases). V dropped 1 base and J dropped 1 base, with 8 bases sitting between them. Germline values: CDR1 SGHRS, CDR2 YFSETQ. The CDR3 extends over 14 amino acids. The CDR3 nucleotides read TGCGCCAGCAGCTTGATAGGACTCCAAGAGACCCAGTACTTC. As protein: CASSLIGLQETQYF. The entire variable domain, with the rest obtained from reference TRBV5-1 and TRBJ2-5, is as follows: KAGVTQTPRYLIKTRGQQVTLSCSPISGHRSVSWYQQTPGQGLQFLFEYFSETQRNKGNFPGRFSGRQFSNSRSEMNVSTLELGDSALYLCASSLIGLQETQYFGPGTRLLVL.

In DNA, the CDR3 is TGTGCCAGCAGCTTCGGCGGGGGCGCGGGGGAGCAGTACTTC. This codes for CASSFGGGAGEQYF. The V and J genes are TRBV7-3 and TRBJ2-7; TRBD2 is a possible D gene (7 bases). Germline loops: CDR1 SGHTA, CDR2 FQGTGA. The CDR3 extends over 14 amino acids. V was clipped by 3 bases and J by 7 bases, with 16 bases between them. Based on the CDR3 plus reference TRBV7-3 and TRBJ2-7, the full variable domain is GAGVSQTPSNKVTEKGKYVELRCDPISGHTALYWYRQSLGQGPEFLIYFQGTGAADDSGLPNDRFFAVRPEGSVSTLKIQRTERGDSAVYLCASSFGGGAGEQYFGPGTRLTVT.

V and J are TRBV5-1 and TRBJ1-2; no firm D call. Germline V gene sequence: CDR1 SGHRS, CDR2 YFSETQ. The CDR3 consists of 13 residues. The V end was cut by 0 bases, the J end by 4 bases, with 7 bases between. The CDR3 loop reads CASSLERVYGYTF. The CDR3 coding sequence is TGCGCCAGCAGCTTGGAGAGAGTCTATGGCTACACCTTC.

This clone is a singleton in its sample. The J gene is TRBJ2-1, the V gene TRBV5-1; 11 bases agree with TRBD2. With V trimmed by 5 bases and J by 1 base, 5 bases remained unmatched. Germline values: CDR1 SGHRS, CDR2 YFSETQ. The CDR3 has 16 residues. CDR3 residues: CASSFLAGGSYNEQFF. CDR3 DNA sequence: TGCGCCAGCAGTTTCTTAGCGGGGGGGTCCTACAATGAGCAGTTCTTC. The full variable domain, with the rest looked up from reference TRBV5-1 and TRBJ2-1, is KAGVTQTPRYLIKTRGQQVTLSCSPISGHRSVSWYQQTPGQGLQFLFEYFSETQRNKGNFPGRFSGRQFSNSRSEMNVSTLELGDSALYLCASSFLAGGSYNEQFFGPGTRLTVL.

This clone was counted a single time. J is TRBJ2-2 and V is TRBV4-2; 8 bases are a match to TRBD1. The germline CDR1 and CDR2 sequences are LGHNA and YNFKEQ. J lost 1 base, V lost 4 bases, and 8 bases had no gene match. This CDR3 spans 17 amino acids. The CDR3 nucleotides are TGTGCCAGCAGCCCACAAAACAGGGGGAAGAACACCGGGGAGCTGTTTTTT. The encoded protein is CASSPQNRGKNTGELFF.

The rearrangement links TRBV3-1 (or the pseudogene TRBV3-2) to TRBJ2-4; TRBD1 agrees at 7 bases. Germline V CDR1 and CDR2: LGHDT, YNNKEL (reference sequence). V was clipped by 5 bases and J by 0 bases; unmatched bases: 10. The CDR3 consists of 17 residues. The CDR3 protein is CASSNRQGPLAKNIQYF. CDR3 coding DNA: TGTGCCAGCAGCAACAGACAGGGACCCTTAGCCAAAAACATTCAGTACTTC.

The rearrangement uses TRBV5-8 and TRBJ1-4, with D possibly TRBD1 on 6 matching bases. The CDR3 is 15 residues long. Looked up from germline, CDR1 is SGHTS and CDR2 is YDEGEE. Trimming stripped 2 bases from V and 3 bases from J, with 11 bases between. The CDR3 region has the DNA TGTGCCAGCAGCTTTGGTGCAGGGGCTAATGAAAAACTGTTTTTT. This codes for CASSFGAGANEKLFF.

This chain links TRBV11-3 with TRBJ2-7; unclear D gene. Germline V CDR1 and CDR2: SGHNT, YENEEA. V was shortened by 5 bases and J by 2 bases, with 13 bases between the two germline ends. The CDR3 length is 14 residues. CDR3 coding DNA: TGTGCCAGCAGCGGAGATCTGGCCGCCTACGAGCAGTACTTC. Residues: CASSGDLAAYEQYF. The full variable domain, in which reference TRBV11-3 and TRBJ2-7 provide the parts outside the CDR3, is EAGVVQSPRYKIIEKKQPVAFWCNPISGHNTLYWYLQNLGQGPELLIRYENEEAVDDSQLPKDRFSAERLKGVDSTLKIQPAELGDSAVYLCASSGDLAAYEQYFGPGTRLTVT.

The rearrangement joins TRBV11-1 to TRBJ2-5; 11 bases are a match to TRBD2. The CDR3 sequence is 15 residues long. V was pared by 3 bases and J by 3 bases, with 3 bases of the junction left unmatched. Germline V gives CDR1 SGHAT, CDR2 FQDESV (reference sequence). CDR3 DNA: TGTGCCAGCAGCTTGGGACTAGCGGCAAAAGAGACCCAGTACTTC. Its translation: CASSLGLAAKETQYF.

This chain connects TRBV4-1 to TRBJ2-1; D may be TRBD2 (6 bases). V dropped 0 bases and J dropped 4 bases, with 16 bases sitting between them. The CDR3 has 17 residues. The V gene's germline CDR1 is MGHRA and CDR2 YSYEKL. The chain's CDR3 is CASSQEGFRDSYNEQFF. CDR3 sequence (DNA): TGCGCCAGCAGCCAAGAAGGGTTCCGGGACTCGTACAATGAGCAGTTCTTC.